This T cell receptor (beta chain) was recorded in a study of long-term antiretroviral therapy in people with HIV (dated by TCRdb to 2021 to 2024). For the wider study: The earliest samples were collected approximately a decade before the 2015 WHO recommendation for immediate ART, a period when ART was typically delayed until CD4 counts fell. This retrospective serial study examined whether starting ART and sustained HIV suppression were associated with changes in the composition and diversity of the TRB repertoire in peripheral blood. A total of some 210 cryopreserved PBMC samples were contributed to the cohort by 30 adults with confirmed HIV infection, with samples collected serially over a mean of approximately 6 years (range 1-12). About 35% of the 30 participants with HIV were female. No cross-contamination during QIAcube processing was shown when test extractions of a monoclonal T-cell line were performed alongside fewer than 35 polyclonal samples. The investigation overall reported the following: HIV repertoires had narrower CDR3 length ranges than controls, and the network structure suggested an antigen-experienced repertoire that shifted only slightly toward naive after ART. No data were available on ART adherence, viral resistance or therapy changes, limiting inferences about post-ART repertoire changes. The repertoire was dominated across all time points by expanded TRB clones identified before ART initiation, although this dominance was seen to fluctuate and to decrease in many PLHIV after ART. Since PBMC availability was limited, sequencing covered only the TCR beta chain, with no alpha chain pairing. The samples span the years 2004 to 2017, and the ART regimens used at that time may not be as effective as current regimens. Unsorted PBMC were profiled instead of sorted CD4+ and CD8+ T cells because pre-ART samples had limited cell numbers. Starting ART was linked to a significant rise in TRB diversity, yet even after long-term ART the diversity remained significantly lower than in transplant donor controls.

The immunoSEQ hsTCRB v3.0 assay was used at survey level resolution for TRB variable region sequencing. The target sequencing depth for TRB was 40,000-50,000 T-cell genomes per sample. An Illumina MiSeq with a v3 150-cycle kit was used to sequence the pooled TRB libraries. The authors' analysis ran thus. Repertoire analysis was run in R within a reproducible Nextflow workflow that covered QC, data transformation and analysis. LymphoSeq2, an R package for exploring AIRR-Seq data, was used to implement the custom analyses. Several samples that produced fewer than 5000 total TRB sequences were removed, so some 180 HIV repertoires were analyzed. Of the roughly 190 retained HIV repertoires, over 55 were collected before and more than 120 after ART initiation. Repertoires were downsampled to 5000 TRB nucleotide sequences, and summary statistics were averaged over 100 downsampling iterations. Only TRB sequences with CDR3 regions of at least seven amino acids were retained for analysis. A Shannon entropy-derived clonality score and the Gini coefficient were used to measure diversity. Repertoire networks linked the top 5000 CDR3 amino acid sequences whenever two sequences differed by an edit distance of one. For TRB CDR3 amino acid sequences, antigen specificity groups and MHC restriction were predicted with GLIPH2. To flag known CMV, EBV, HIV or tissue antigen associations, CDR3 amino acid sequences were matched against VDJdb and McPAS-TCR. Pre-ART, post-ART and control groups were compared with Wilcoxon signed-rank tests and Holm-Bonferroni correction. Drawn from immuneACCESS, this table holds only the in-frame rearrangements with V and J called that TCRdb kept. Clones are partly lost; checked studies trace under half to an unresolved V gene and leave the rest unexplained. Clonal size and the V and J genes are those of that table, whereas D and trimming came from the DNA. This sample holds some 22,000 clones; roughly four fifths were observed only once. The leading ten clones occupy about 20% of the sample.

To be included, a participant needed at least one PBMC sample from before ART initiation plus at least two post-ART samples. All participants with HIV were treated in the United States of America. Before DNA extraction, cryopreserved samples containing roughly 0.9-11 million PBMC were thawed and washed. At the time of the earliest PBMC sample, participants with HIV were aged between about 23 and 55 years. Each participant contributed PBMC samples from 1-4 timepoints before ART initiation and 2-8 timepoints after ART initiation, with a median of 7 samples. For every participant, serial HIV viral load, CD4+ T-cell count, ART history and demographic data were obtained. Using a Qiagen kit on a QIAcube, genomic DNA was extracted from unsorted PBMC, with samples processed in batches of 12. This clone occurred a few times. It has no known antigen specificity. Qualities for individual bases were not recorded, and no much larger clone is one base off.

This TCR derives from a man aged 50 or older with HIV. The specimen was unsorted PBMCs, collected 0.4 years after starting antiretroviral therapy.

The nucleotide sequence is TGTGCCAGCTCACCAGAGTTAGCGGATCGGGGGGCCTACAATGAGCAGTTCTTC. Its translation is CASSPELADRGAYNEQFF. Recombination linked TRBV18 to TRBJ2-1, with 7 bases matching TRBD2. Trimmed from V: 2 bases; trimmed from J: 2 bases; junction bases lacking a gene match: 12. The CDR3 runs 18 amino acids, cysteine and phenylalanine included. Only the CDR3 region is kept as DNA, spanning 54 bases read in frame from base 1. The germline V gene supplies CDR1 KGHSH and CDR2 LQKENI.